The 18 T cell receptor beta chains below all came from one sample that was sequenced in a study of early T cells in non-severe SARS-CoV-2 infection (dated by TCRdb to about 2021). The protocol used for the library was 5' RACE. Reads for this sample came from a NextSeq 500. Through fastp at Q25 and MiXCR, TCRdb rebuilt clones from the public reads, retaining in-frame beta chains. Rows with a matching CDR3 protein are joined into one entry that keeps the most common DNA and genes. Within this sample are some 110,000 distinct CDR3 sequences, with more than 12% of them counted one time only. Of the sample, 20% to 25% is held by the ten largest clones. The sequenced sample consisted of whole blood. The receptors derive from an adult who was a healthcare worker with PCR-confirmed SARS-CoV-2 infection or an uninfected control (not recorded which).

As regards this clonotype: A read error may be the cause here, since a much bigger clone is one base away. CDR3 residues: CASSWGAGNTIYF. The CDR3 region has the DNA TGTGCCAGCAGTTGGGGGGCTGGAAACACCATATATTTT. The rearrangement uses TRBV6-2 or TRBV6-3 and TRBJ1-3, with D perhaps TRBD1 (5 bases). This CDR3 is 13 amino acids long. Trimming took 4 bases from V and 2 from J, leaving 6 bases between them. The V gene's germline CDR1 is MNHEY and CDR2 SVGEGT.

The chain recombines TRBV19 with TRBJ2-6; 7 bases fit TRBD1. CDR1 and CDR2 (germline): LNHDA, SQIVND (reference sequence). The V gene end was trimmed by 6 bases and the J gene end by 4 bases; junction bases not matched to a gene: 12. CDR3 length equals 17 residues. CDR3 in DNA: TGTGCCAGTAGCCGGGACAGCACCCTAGGGGGGGCCAACGTCCTGACTTTC. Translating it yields CASSRDSTLGGANVLTF.

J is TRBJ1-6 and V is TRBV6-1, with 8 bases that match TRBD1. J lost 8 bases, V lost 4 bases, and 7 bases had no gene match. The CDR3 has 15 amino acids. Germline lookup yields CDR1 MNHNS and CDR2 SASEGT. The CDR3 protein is CASSVTRGQDSPLHF. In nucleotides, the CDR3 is TGTGCCAGCAGTGTGACCAGGGGGCAGGATTCACCCCTCCACTTT.

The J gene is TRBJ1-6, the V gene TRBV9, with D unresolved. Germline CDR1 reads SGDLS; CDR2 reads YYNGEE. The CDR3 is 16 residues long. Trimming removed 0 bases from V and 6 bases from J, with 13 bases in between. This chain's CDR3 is CASSVAAVPSNSPLHF. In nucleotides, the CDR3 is TGTGCCAGCAGCGTAGCGGCAGTCCCTTCTAATTCACCCCTCCACTTT.

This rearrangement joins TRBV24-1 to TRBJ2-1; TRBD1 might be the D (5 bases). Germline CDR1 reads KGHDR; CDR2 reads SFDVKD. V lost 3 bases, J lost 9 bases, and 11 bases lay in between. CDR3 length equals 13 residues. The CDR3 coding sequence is TGTGCCACCAGTGATCTCGTAGGGGTTGAGCAGTTCTTC. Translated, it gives CATSDLVGVEQFF.

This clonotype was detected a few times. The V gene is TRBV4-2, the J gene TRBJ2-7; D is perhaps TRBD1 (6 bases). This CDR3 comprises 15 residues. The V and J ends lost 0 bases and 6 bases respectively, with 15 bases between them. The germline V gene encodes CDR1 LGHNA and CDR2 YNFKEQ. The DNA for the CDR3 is TGTGCCAGCAGCCAAGATGCGGCAGGGGAATCCGAGCAGTACTTC. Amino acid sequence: CASSQDAAGESEQYF.

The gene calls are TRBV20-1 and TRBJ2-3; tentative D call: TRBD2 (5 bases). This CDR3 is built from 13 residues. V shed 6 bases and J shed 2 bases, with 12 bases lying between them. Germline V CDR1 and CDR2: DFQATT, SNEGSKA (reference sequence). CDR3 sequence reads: CSAGVPDTDTQYF. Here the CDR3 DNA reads TGCAGTGCGGGAGTCCCCGACACAGATACGCAGTATTTT.

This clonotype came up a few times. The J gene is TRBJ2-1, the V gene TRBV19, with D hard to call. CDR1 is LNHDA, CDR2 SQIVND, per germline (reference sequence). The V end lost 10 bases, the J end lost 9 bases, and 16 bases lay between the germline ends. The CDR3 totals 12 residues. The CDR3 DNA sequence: TGTGCCACTTCCCGGGTTGGGGTTGAGCAGTTCTTC. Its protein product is CATSRVGVEQFF.

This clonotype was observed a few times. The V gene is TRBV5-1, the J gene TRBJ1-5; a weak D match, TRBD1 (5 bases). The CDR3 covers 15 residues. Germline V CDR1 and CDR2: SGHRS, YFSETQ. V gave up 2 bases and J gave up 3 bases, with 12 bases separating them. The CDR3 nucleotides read TGCGCCAGCAGCTTCAGACAGACCCCCAATCAGCCCCAGCATTTT. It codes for CASSFRQTPNQPQHF.

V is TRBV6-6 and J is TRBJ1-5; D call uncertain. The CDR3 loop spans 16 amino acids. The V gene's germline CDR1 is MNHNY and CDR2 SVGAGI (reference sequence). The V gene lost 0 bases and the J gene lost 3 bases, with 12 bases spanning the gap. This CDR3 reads CASSYSIRGDNQPQHF. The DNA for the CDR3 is TGTGCCAGCAGTTACTCGATACGGGGTGACAATCAGCCCCAGCATTTT.

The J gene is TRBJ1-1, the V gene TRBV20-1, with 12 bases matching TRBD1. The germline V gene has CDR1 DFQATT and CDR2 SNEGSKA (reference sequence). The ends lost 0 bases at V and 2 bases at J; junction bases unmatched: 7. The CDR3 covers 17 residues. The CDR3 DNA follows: TGCAGTGCTAGAGATCCCGCCGGGACAGGGGGCAACACTGAAGCTTTCTTT. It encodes CSARDPAGTGGNTEAFF.

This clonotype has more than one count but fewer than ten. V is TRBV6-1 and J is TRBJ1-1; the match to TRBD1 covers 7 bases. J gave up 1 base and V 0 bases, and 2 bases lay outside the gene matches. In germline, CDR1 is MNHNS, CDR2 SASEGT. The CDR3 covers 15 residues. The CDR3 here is CASSEAGGWNTEAFF. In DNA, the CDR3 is TGTGCCAGCAGTGAAGCAGGGGGCTGGAACACTGAAGCTTTCTTT.

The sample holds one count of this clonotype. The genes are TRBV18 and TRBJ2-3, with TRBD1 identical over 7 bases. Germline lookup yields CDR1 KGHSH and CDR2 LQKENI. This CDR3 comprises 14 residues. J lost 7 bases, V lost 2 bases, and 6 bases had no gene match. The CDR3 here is CASSPLTGRNTQYF. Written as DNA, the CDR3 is TGTGCCAGCTCACCATTGACAGGGCGAAATACGCAGTATTTT.

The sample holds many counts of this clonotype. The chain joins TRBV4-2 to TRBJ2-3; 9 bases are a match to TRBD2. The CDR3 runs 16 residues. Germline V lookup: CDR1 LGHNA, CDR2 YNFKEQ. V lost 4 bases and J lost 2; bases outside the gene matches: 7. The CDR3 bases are TGTGCCAGCAGCCTTCGGACTAGCGAGAACACAGATACGCAGTATTTT. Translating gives CASSLRTSENTDTQYF.

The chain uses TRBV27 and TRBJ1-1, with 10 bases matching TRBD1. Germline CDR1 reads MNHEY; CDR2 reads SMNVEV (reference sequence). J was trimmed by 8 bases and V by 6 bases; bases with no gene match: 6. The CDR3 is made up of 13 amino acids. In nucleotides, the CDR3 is TGTGCCAGCAGGACAGGACAGGGGGGAGAAGCTTTCTTT. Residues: CASRTGQGGEAFF.

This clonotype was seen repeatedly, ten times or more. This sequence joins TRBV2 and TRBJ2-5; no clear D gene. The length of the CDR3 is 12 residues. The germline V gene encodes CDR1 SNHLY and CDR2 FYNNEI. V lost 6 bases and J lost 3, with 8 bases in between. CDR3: CASSLDEETQYF. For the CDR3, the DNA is TGTGCCAGCAGCCTAGATGAAGAGACCCAGTACTTC.

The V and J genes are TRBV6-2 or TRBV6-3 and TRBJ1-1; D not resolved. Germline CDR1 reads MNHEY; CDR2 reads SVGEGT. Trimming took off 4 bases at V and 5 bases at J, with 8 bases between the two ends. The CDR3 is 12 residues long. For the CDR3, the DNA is TGTGCCAGCAGTTTTCAAGGTACTGAAGCTTTCTTT. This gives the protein CASSFQGTEAFF.

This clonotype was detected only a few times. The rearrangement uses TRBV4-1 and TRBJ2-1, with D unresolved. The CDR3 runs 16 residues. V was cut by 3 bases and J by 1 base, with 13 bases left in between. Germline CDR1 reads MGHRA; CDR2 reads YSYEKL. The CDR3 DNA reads TGCGCCAGCAGCCACCCCCAGTCTGTTTCCTACAATGAGCAGTTCTTC. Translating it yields CASSHPQSVSYNEQFF.